The 8 T cell receptor beta chains reported below all come from one sample, sequenced in a study of blood T cell repertoires in COVID-19. The table came from immunoSEQ multiplex PCR; TCRdb's copy has only in-frame clones and leaves some out. Of about 140,000 clones in the sample, 85% are singletons; the top ten hold just under 3%. Material for sequencing was peripheral blood. The receptors were gathered from a man over 45 with acute or convalescent COVID-19.

The chain uses TRBV7-9 and TRBJ2-5; no reliable D call. CDR3 length: 14 residues. Germline V gene sequence: CDR1 SEHNR, CDR2 FQNEAQ (reference sequence). V dropped 7 bases and J dropped 0 bases, with 12 bases sitting between them. The CDR3 sequence: CASTLVGYQETQYF. CDR3 coding DNA: TGTGCCAGCACCCTAGTTGGCTACCAAGAGACCCAGTACTTC.

The chain carries TRBV18 and TRBJ1-1; D remains ambiguous. CDR1 KGHSH and CDR2 LQKENI come from the germline V gene. This CDR3 spans 14 amino acids. Trimming removed 3 bases at V and 7 bases at J, with 15 bases between. The CDR3: CASSPPSRPGEAFF. As DNA, the CDR3 is TGTGCCAGCTCACCGCCCAGCCGGCCGGGTGAAGCTTTCTTT.

The chain recombines TRBV5-4 with TRBJ1-2; weak D call: TRBD1 (5 bases). The germline CDR1 and CDR2 sequences are SGHNT and YYREEE (reference sequence). This CDR3 has 14 residues. Trimming took 6 bases from V and 6 from J, leaving 18 bases between them. In DNA form, the CDR3 reads TGTGCCAGCACCGATCGGGGGGACCGCCATGGCTACACCTTC. This codes for CASTDRGDRHGYTF.

In regard to this clone: In the same sample, other DNA sequences code for this CDR3. The chain is built from TRBV7-9 and TRBJ1-4; perhaps TRBD1 as D (6 bases). Per germline, CDR1 SEHNR and CDR2 FQNEAQ (reference sequence). Trimming pared 0 bases from V and 5 bases from J, leaving 7 bases between. This CDR3 region has 14 residues. This CDR3 is CASSLAQGNEKLFF. CDR3 coding DNA: TGTGCCAGCAGCTTAGCTCAGGGGAATGAAAAACTGTTTTTT.

V usage is TRBV19 and J usage is TRBJ1-2; weak D call: TRBD1 (5 bases). The CDR3 contains 15 residues. The V gene lost 5 bases and the J gene lost 4 bases, with 17 bases spanning the gap. Germline CDR1 is LNHDA and CDR2 is SQIVND (reference sequence). This CDR3 is CASSPGEERIYGYTF. CDR3 nucleotides: TGTGCCAGTAGTCCGGGGGAGGAACGGATCTATGGCTACACCTTC.

V usage is TRBV30 and J usage is TRBJ2-3; D may be TRBD2 (5 bases). V was shortened by 0 bases and J by 2 bases, with 6 bases between the two germline ends. The CDR3 has 13 amino acids. CDR1 and CDR2 (germline): GTSNPN, SVGIG (reference sequence). Here the CDR3 DNA reads TGTGCCTGGAGTGTCGGGGACACAGATACGCAGTATTTT. Residues: CAWSVGDTDTQYF.

This sequence joins TRBV27 and TRBJ1-6; 7 nucleotides align to TRBD1. This CDR3 region has 17 residues. The germline V gene has CDR1 MNHEY and CDR2 SMNVEV (reference sequence). Trimming took 5 bases from V and 3 from J; bases not matched to a gene: 10. This CDR3 reads CASSPLRGPGYNSPLHF. The DNA of the CDR3 is TGTGCCAGCAGTCCCCTAAGGGGGCCGGGCTATAATTCACCCCTCCACTTT.

Comment on this clone: At one boundary the junction diverges from the germline segment, which might be a read error. The rearrangement uses TRBV29-1 and TRBJ2-1; TRBD2 might be the D (7 bases). Per the germline V gene, CDR1 is SQVTM and CDR2 is ANQGSEA. CDR3 length: 14 amino acids. CDR3 residues: CSVTGREGFNGQFF. CDR3 in DNA: TGCAGCGTAACAGGGAGGGAGGGTTTCAATGGGCAGTTCTTC.